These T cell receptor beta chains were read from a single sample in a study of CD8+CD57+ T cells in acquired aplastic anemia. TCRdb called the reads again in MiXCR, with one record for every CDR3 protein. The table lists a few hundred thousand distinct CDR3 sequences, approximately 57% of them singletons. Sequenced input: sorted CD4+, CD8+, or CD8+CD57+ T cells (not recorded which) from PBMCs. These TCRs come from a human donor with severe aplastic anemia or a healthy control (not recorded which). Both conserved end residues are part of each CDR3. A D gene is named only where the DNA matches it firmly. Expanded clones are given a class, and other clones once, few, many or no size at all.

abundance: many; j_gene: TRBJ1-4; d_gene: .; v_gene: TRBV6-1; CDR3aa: CASKEATNEKLFF
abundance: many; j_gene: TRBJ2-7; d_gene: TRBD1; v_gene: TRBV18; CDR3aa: CASSPGTDEQYF
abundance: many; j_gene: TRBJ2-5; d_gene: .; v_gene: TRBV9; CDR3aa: CASSQSRGETQYF
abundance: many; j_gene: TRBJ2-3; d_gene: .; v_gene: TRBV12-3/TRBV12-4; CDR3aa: CASSSVELGTQYF
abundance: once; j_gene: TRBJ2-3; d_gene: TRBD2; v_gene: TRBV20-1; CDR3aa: CSAPSGGATDTQYF
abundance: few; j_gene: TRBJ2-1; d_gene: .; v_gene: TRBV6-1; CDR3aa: CASSEASDAYNEQFF
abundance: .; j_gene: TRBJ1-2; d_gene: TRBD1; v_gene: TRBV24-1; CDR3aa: CATSDARQGYGYTF
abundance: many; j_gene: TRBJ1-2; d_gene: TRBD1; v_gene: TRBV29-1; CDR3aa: CSVGPTGVSGYTF
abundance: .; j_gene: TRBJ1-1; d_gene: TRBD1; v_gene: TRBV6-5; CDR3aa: CAISESSTGGTEAFF
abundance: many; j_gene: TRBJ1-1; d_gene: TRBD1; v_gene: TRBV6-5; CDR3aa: CASSQGGVAFF
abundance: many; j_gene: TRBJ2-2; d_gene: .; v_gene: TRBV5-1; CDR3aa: CASSFVTGNTGELFF
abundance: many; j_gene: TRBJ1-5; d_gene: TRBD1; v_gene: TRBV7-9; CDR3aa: CASSLGGGGTGKNQPQHF
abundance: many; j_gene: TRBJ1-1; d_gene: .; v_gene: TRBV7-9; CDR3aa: CASSPRVPSNTEAFF
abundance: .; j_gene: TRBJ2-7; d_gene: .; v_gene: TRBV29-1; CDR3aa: CSVELSTVEQYF
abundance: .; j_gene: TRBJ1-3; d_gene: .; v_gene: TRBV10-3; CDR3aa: CAISDRTGLYF
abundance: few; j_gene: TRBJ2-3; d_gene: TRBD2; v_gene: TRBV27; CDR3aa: CASSSTSGGATDTQYF
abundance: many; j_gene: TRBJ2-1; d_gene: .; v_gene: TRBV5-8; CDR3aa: CASTDPGTSYNEQFF
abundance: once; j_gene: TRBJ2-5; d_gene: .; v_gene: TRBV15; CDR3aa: CATSRGQSQETQCF
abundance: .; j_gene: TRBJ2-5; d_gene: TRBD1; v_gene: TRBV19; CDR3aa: CASSWGQNQETQYF
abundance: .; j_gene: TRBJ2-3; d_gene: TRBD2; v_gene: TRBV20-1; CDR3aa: CSASGLAGGPYTQYF
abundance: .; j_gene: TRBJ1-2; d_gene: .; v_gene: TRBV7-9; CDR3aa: CASSLDGPSYGYTF
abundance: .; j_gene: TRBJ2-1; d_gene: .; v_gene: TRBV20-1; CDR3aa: CSARDFQTNSYNEQFF
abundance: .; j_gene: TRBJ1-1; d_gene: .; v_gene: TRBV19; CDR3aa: CASLGIRDAVEAFF
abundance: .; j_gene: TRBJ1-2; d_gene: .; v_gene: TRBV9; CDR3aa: CASSGAGASYGYTF
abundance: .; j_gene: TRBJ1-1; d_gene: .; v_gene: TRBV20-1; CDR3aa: CSASRLQGEAFF
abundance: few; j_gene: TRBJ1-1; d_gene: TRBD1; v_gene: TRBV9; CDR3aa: CASSEFSGTGTEAFF
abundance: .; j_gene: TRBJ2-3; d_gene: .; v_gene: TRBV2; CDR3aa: CALSRGGQPVMRDILDTDTQYF
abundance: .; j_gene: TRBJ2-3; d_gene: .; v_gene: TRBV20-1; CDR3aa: CSAGGHQDTQYF
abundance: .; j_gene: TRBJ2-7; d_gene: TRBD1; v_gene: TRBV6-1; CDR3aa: CASSISTGVGSYEQYF
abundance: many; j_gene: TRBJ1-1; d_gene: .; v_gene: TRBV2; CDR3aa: CASSYPGIRVTEAFF
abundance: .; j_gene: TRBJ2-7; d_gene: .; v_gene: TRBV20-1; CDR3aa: CSARAEFGSYEQYF
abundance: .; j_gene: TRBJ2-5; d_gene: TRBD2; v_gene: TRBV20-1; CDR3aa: CSARVVGGRGETQYF
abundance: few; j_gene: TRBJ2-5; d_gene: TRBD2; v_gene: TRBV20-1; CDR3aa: CSARDPLAGGKETQYF